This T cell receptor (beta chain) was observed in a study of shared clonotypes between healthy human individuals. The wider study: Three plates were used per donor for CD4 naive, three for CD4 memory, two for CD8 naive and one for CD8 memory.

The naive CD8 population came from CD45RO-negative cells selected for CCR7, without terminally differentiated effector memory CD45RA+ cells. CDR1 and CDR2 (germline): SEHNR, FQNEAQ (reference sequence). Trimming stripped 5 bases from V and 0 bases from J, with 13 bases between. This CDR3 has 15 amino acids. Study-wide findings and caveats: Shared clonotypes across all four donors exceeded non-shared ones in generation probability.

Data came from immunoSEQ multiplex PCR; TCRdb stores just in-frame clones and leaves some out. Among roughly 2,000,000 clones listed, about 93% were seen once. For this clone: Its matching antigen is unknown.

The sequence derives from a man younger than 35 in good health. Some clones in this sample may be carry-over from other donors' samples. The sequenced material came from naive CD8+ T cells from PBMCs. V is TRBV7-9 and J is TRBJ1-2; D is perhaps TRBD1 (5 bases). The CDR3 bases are TGTGCCAGCAGCGGTACAGGAGCCTCTAACTATGGCTACACCTTC. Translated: CASSGTGASNYGYTF.